This TCR beta chain was sequenced for a study of blood T cells in healthy people across ages. Germline loops: CDR1 SQVTM, CDR2 ANQGSEA. Trimming took 5 bases from V and 3 from J, leaving 12 bases between them. CDR3 size: 13 residues. There are a few counts of this clonotype. Its antigen is still unknown. A J-beta primer mix and a sample-barcoded 5' primer were used in a second PCR of roughly 6 to 12 cycles. TCRdb re-called the 5' RACE reads with MiXCR, one entry per CDR3 protein. Among about 830,000 distinct CDR3 sequences, about 59% were seen once, and the ten largest hold roughly 26%. Study-wide results and limits: Reliance upon unsorted PBMCs precluded definitive naive versus antigen-experienced comparison.

The material sequenced was blood. The receptor was isolated from a young man in good health. V and J are TRBV29-1 and TRBJ2-3; perhaps TRBD2 as D (6 bases). CDR3 amino acids: CSVSGGITDTQYF. The CDR3 nucleotides read TGCAGCGTTTCTGGCGGGATTACAGATACGCAGTATTTT.